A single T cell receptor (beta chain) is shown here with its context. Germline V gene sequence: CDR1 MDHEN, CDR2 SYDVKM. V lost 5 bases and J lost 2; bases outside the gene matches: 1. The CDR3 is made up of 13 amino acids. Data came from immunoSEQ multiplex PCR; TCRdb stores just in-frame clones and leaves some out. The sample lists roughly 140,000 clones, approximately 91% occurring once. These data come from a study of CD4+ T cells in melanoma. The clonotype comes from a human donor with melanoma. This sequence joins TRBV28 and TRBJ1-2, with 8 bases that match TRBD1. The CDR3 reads CASSPGGNYGYTF. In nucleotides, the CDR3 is TGTGCCAGCAGTCCAGGGGGCAACTATGGCTACACCTTC.